These T cell receptor beta chains were read from a single sample in a study of a mutant IDH1 vaccine in newly diagnosed glioma. Clones were read by immunoSEQ multiplex PCR, and TCRdb kept only the in-frame ones, dropping some. This table holds about 94,000 clones, over 85% found once. These receptors have no known antigen. The input for sequencing was PBMCs, taken from a glioma patient whose treatment included an IDH1 peptide vaccine. Receptor source: a woman between 50 and 59 years old with glioma. The CDR3 runs from the conserved cysteine through the conserved F or W. A D gene is named only where the DNA matches it firmly. For some rows the clone size is stated as once, few or many, or as a class when expanded; others skip it.

V gene	D gene	clone size	J gene	CDR3 protein	CDR3 DNA
TRBV11-2	TRBD2	-	TRBJ2-2	CASSPPGLAGAGELFF	TGTGCCAGCAGCCCCCCGGGACTAGCGGGAGCCGGGGAGCTGTTTTTT
TRBV6-6	-	-	TRBJ2-1	CASRSQGWSYNEQFF	TGTGCCAGCAGGTCACAGGGATGGTCCTACAATGAGCAGTTCTTC
TRBV9	-	-	TRBJ2-2	CASSVGPNTGELFF	TGTGCCAGCAGCGTAGGGCCGAACACCGGGGAGCTGTTTTTT
TRBV5-4	TRBD1	-	TRBJ1-2	CASSPQDRFSNYGYTF	TGTGCCAGCAGCCCGCAGGACAGGTTTTCTAACTATGGCTACACCTTC
TRBV5-1	-	-	TRBJ1-1	CASSLDVTSNTEAFF	TGCGCCAGCAGCTTGGACGTGACATCGAACACTGAAGCTTTCTTT
TRBV30	TRBD2	-	TRBJ2-3	CAWNMGGADTQYF	TGTGCCTGGAACATGGGGGGGGCAGATACGCAGTATTTT
TRBV6-1	-	-	TRBJ1-2	CASSGLKGDGYTF	TGTGCCAGCAGTGGCCTCAAAGGAGATGGCTACACCTTC
TRBV29-1	-	-	TRBJ2-6	CSVDYIPLDQFPGANVLTF	TGCAGCGTTGATTACATCCCTCTGGACCAATTCCCTGGGGCCAACGTCCTGACTTTC
TRBV19	TRBD1	-	TRBJ1-5	CASSVQGISNQPQHF	TGTGCCAGTAGTGTACAGGGGATTAGCAATCAGCCCCAGCATTTT
TRBV11-2	-	-	TRBJ2-5	CASSSESWYQETQYF	TGTGCCAGCAGCTCGGAGTCTTGGTACCAAGAGACCCAGTACTTC
TRBV30	-	-	TRBJ1-3	CAWSVLSGGISGNTIYF	TGTGCCTGGAGTGTACTCTCCGGGGGGATATCTGGAAACACCATATATTTT
TRBV11-1	-	-	TRBJ2-2	CASSLGATYTGELFF	TGTGCCAGCAGCTTAGGGGCCACATACACCGGGGAGCTGTTTTTT
TRBV9	TRBD2	-	TRBJ2-1	CASSVAQLARGNEQFF	TGTGCCAGCAGCGTAGCTCAACTAGCGCGAGGCAATGAGCAGTTCTTC
TRBV5-1	TRBD2	-	TRBJ2-7	CASSLGLADYEQYF	TGCGCCAGCAGCTTGGGACTAGCGGACTACGAGCAGTACTTC
TRBV30	-	-	TRBJ2-7	CAWRDNAYEQYF	TGTGCCTGGAGGGACAACGCCTACGAGCAGTACTTC
TRBV6-5	-	-	TRBJ2-3	CASRETVTDTQYF	TGTGCCAGCAGGGAGACAGTCACAGATACGCAGTATTTT
TRBV10-2	-	-	TRBJ2-1	CASRRGPLGGSKGEQFF	TGCGCCAGCAGAAGAGGGCCCCTGGGGGGCAGCAAGGGTGAGCAGTTCTTC
TRBV19	TRBD2	once	TRBJ2-1	CASSIPGTSVYNEQFF	TGTGCCAGTAGTATACCCGGGACTAGCGTTTACAATGAGCAGTTCTTC
TRBV6-1	-	-	TRBJ2-7	CASNFRCLF	TGTGCCAGCAATTTCAGGTGCCTATTC
TRBV13	TRBD1	-	TRBJ2-4	CASRPDRGRILAKNIQYF	TGTGCCAGCAGACCGGACAGGGGCCGCATCCTAGCCAAAAACATTCAGTACTTC
TRBV5-1	TRBD1	-	TRBJ2-3	CASSLQGGTDTQYF	TGCGCCAGCAGCTTACAGGGGGGCACAGATACGCAGTATTTT
TRBV2	-	-	TRBJ1-6	CASSEARFSYNSPLHF	TGTGCCAGCAGTGAGGCCAGATTCTCCTATAATTCACCCCTCCACTTT
TRBV9	-	-	TRBJ2-1	CASSVVRDDEQFF	TGTGCCAGCAGCGTCGTCCGAGACGATGAGCAGTTCTTC
TRBV4-1	-	-	TRBJ2-1	CASSQDSGARYNEQFF	TGCGCCAGCAGCCAAGATTCGGGGGCCCGCTACAATGAGCAGTTCTTC
TRBV10-1	-	-	TRBJ2-4	CASSEGKGKNIQYF	TGCGCCAGCAGTGAGGGGAAAGGCAAAAACATTCAGTACTTC
TRBV6-5	-	-	TRBJ2-7	CASSYAYEQYF	TGTGCCAGCAGTTACGCCTACGAGCAGTACTTC
TRBV6-1	TRBD1	-	TRBJ1-4	CASSEAPGQGNEKLFF	TGTGCCAGCAGTGAAGCGCCTGGACAGGGTAATGAAAAACTGTTTTTT
TRBV7-9	-	-	TRBJ2-7	CASSLGEGTKGEQYF	TGTGCCAGCAGCTTAGGGGAAGGTACCAAGGGGGAGCAGTACTTC
TRBV2	TRBD1	-	TRBJ2-1	CASSAPGTGVYNEQFF	TGTGCCAGCAGTGCTCCCGGGACAGGGGTCTACAATGAGCAGTTCTTC
TRBV10-3	-	-	TRBJ1-5	CAISPGQGNQPQHF	TGTGCCATCAGTCCAGGGCAGGGGAATCAGCCCCAGCATTTT
TRBV5-1	TRBD2	-	TRBJ2-7	CASSRTGLAGGEQYF	TGCGCCAGCAGCCGGACCGGACTAGCGGGAGGTGAGCAGTACTTC
TRBV7-8	-	few	TRBJ2-6	CASSPYRVVSSGANVLTF	TGTGCCAGCAGCCCTTACAGGGTCGTAAGCTCTGGGGCCAACGTCCTGACTTTC
TRBV30	TRBD2	-	TRBJ2-7	CAWSRDYNYEQYF	TGTGCCTGGAGTCGGGACTACAACTACGAGCAGTACTTC
TRBV5-8	-	once	TRBJ1-2	CASSTPGTENYGYTF	TGTGCCAGCAGCACCCCCGGGACGGAGAACTATGGCTACACCTTC
TRBV28	-	-	TRBJ2-5	CASKGQETQYF	TGTGCCTCCAAAGGTCAGGAGACCCAGTACTTC
TRBV2	-	-	TRBJ2-2	CASSELAEGVGELFF	TGTGCCAGCAGTGAACTAGCGGAGGGGGTCGGGGAGCTGTTTTTT
TRBV9	TRBD1	-	TRBJ2-1	CASSVGKDGTGTWEQFF	TGTGCCAGCAGCGTAGGGAAAGACGGGACAGGTACTTGGGAGCAGTTCTTC
TRBV18	TRBD1	once	TRBJ2-2	CASLGQGPTGELFF	TGTGCCAGCTTGGGACAGGGCCCTACCGGGGAGCTGTTTTTT
TRBV6-1	TRBD1	-	TRBJ1-2	CASRSGGYYGYTF	TGTGCCAGCAGGTCAGGGGGCTACTATGGCTACACCTTC
TRBV29-1	TRBD2	once	TRBJ2-7	CSVELSGAREQYF	TGCAGCGTTGAATTGAGCGGGGCCCGGGAGCAGTACTTC
TRBV30	-	-	TRBJ2-3	CAWSNMMGDTQYF	TGTGCCTGGAGTAACATGATGGGCGATACGCAGTATTTT
TRBV19	-	-	TRBJ1-5	CATGGASTQPQHF	TGTGCCACTGGAGGGGCCAGCACTCAGCCCCAGCATTTT
TRBV6-5	-	-	TRBJ2-7	CASSTGGGRGYEQYF	TGTGCCAGCAGTACAGGGGGGGGGAGGGGCTACGAGCAGTACTTC
TRBV10-1	TRBD2	once	TRBJ2-1	CASSGSVTSGSSYNEQFF	TGCGCCAGCAGTGGATCAGTGACTAGCGGAAGCTCCTACAATGAGCAGTTCTTC
TRBV5-1	-	-	TRBJ1-1	CASSLQGDMNTEAFF	TGCGCCAGCAGCTTGCAAGGGGACATGAACACTGAAGCTTTCTTT
TRBV10-1	-	-	TRBJ2-1	CASSERPRQGGNEQFF	TGCGCCAGCAGTGAGCGCCCTCGGCAGGGTGGAAATGAGCAGTTCTTC
TRBV6-5	-	-	TRBJ1-1	CASSAVDIMNTEAFF	TGTGCCAGCAGCGCAGTCGACATAATGAACACTGAAGCTTTCTTT
TRBV6-5	-	-	TRBJ1-2	CATCRGLGSGYTF	TGTGCCACCTGCCGGGGTTTAGGGTCTGGCTACACCTTC
TRBV6-6	-	-	TRBJ1-4	CASIPRVNEKLFF	TGTGCCAGCATCCCGAGGGTTAATGAAAAACTGTTTTTT
TRBV6-5	-	few	TRBJ2-1	CASTRTGEQFF	TGTGCCAGCACCCGGACTGGGGAGCAGTTCTTC
TRBV5-8	-	-	TRBJ2-1	CASSFRQEVNEQFF	TGTGCCAGCAGCTTCCGACAGGAGGTCAATGAGCAGTTCTTC
TRBV4-2	-	medium-sized	TRBJ2-7	CASSQTERDEQYF	TGTGCCAGCAGCCAAACCGAGAGGGACGAGCAGTACTTC
TRBV30	TRBD1	-	TRBJ2-5	CAWGTGLRGQGWETQYF	TGTGCCTGGGGGACAGGGTTGCGGGGACAGGGTTGGGAGACCCAGTACTTC
TRBV19	TRBD1	-	TRBJ1-1	CASSMDRDTEAFF	TGTGCCAGTAGTATGGACAGGGACACTGAAGCTTTCTTT